This is a list of T cell receptor beta chains from one sample in a study of blood T cell repertoires in COVID-19. This table comes from immunoSEQ multiplex PCR, and its TCRdb copy is limited to in-frame clones, with some not included. Here the sample spans about 150,000 clones, around 85% being singletons. The sequencing sample was made of peripheral blood. The receptors here all came from a human donor in a cohort sampled during active COVID-19. CDR3s include the opening cysteine and the closing phenylalanine or tryptophan. D genes are given only for firm matches. Clone size is not always given. Where it is, it says once, few, many or a class for expanded clones.

clone size	V gene	J gene	D gene	CDR3 DNA	CDR3 protein
.	TRBV19	TRBJ2-5	.	TGTGCCAGTAGTGGCCTAGCGACCCAAGAGACCCAGTACTTC	CASSGLATQETQYF
.	TRBV20-1	TRBJ2-1	.	TGCAGTGCTAGCAGGGGTAATGAGCAGTTCTTC	CSASRGNEQFF
.	TRBV28	TRBJ1-5	.	TGTGCCAGCAGTTTGTCAGTGTGGCAGCCCCAGCATTTT	CASSLSVWQPQHF
.	TRBV2	TRBJ2-2	TRBD2	TGTGCCAGCAAAGAGCGGGGGAGTTCGAACACCGGGGAGCTGTTTTTT	CASKERGSSNTGELFF
few	TRBV11-3	TRBJ1-6	TRBD1	TGTGCCAGCAGGTTTCAGGGGGACAGTTCACCCCTCCACTTT	CASRFQGDSSPLHF
.	TRBV5-1	TRBJ2-5	TRBD2	TGCGCCAGCAGCTCCGGCACAGCGGGGCCCCAAGAGACCCAGTACTTC	CASSSGTAGPQETQYF
few	TRBV11-2	TRBJ2-7	.	TGTGCCAGCAGCTTATCTGGTTCCAGCTCCTACGAGCAGTACTTC	CASSLSGSSSYEQYF
.	TRBV3-1/TRBV3-2	TRBJ2-1	TRBD2	TGTGCCAGCAGCCAAGCGCTAGCGGGAGACAATGAGCAGTTCTTC	CASSQALAGDNEQFF
.	TRBV30	TRBJ2-7	.	TGTGCCTGGATTACAGGTCACGAGCAGTACTTC	CAWITGHEQYF
few	TRBV11-3	TRBJ2-3	.	TGTGCCAGCACCATACCGGGAGATACGCAGTATTTT	CASTIPGDTQYF
.	TRBV25-1	TRBJ2-1	TRBD2	TGTGCCAGCAGTAGGACTAGCGGGCGTCAGGCCCACAATGAGCAGTTCTTC	CASSRTSGRQAHNEQFF
.	TRBV29-1	TRBJ1-2	TRBD1	TGCAGCGCCGGGACAGGGGACCTCTATGGCTACACCTTC	CSAGTGDLYGYTF
.	TRBV30	TRBJ1-4	.	TGTGCCTGGAGGGGGCCTGGTAATGAAAAACTGTTTTTT	CAWRGPGNEKLFF
.	TRBV4-2	TRBJ2-1	TRBD2	TGTGCCAGCAGCCAAGGGGGACTATTATCCTACAATGAGCAGTTCTTC	CASSQGGLLSYNEQFF
.	TRBV2	TRBJ2-5	TRBD2	TGTGCCAGCAGCTCAAGCGGGGGGGCGAAGACCCAGTACTTC	CASSSSGGAKTQYF
few	TRBV9	TRBJ2-7	.	TGTGCCAGCAGCGCCCCGTCGGGATACGAGCAGTACTTC	CASSAPSGYEQYF
.	TRBV5-1	TRBJ1-2	.	TGCGCCAGCAGCTTGGGCCAGGGTTCTTTTGGCTACACCTTC	CASSLGQGSFGYTF
.	TRBV7-9	TRBJ2-7	TRBD1	TGTGCCAGCAGCCCTGACAGGGTCTACGAGCAGTACTTC	CASSPDRVYEQYF
.	TRBV27	TRBJ2-7	.	TGTGCCAGCAGTAAGCCGGGACTCAGGGACGAGCAGTACTTC	CASSKPGLRDEQYF
once	TRBV4-1	TRBJ2-1	TRBD2	TGCGCCAGCAGCCACTTAAAGACTAGCGGGAGTGGGAATGAGCAGTTCTTC	CASSHLKTSGSGNEQFF
.	TRBV7-9	TRBJ1-4	TRBD1	TGTGCCAGCAGCGCCCGGGACAGGAGTAATGAAAAACTGTTTTTT	CASSARDRSNEKLFF
.	TRBV6-1	TRBJ2-5	TRBD2	TGTGCCAGCAGTGAAGTTCTAGCGGGAGTGTCGGAGACCCAGTACTTC	CASSEVLAGVSETQYF
once	TRBV13	TRBJ1-4	.	TGTGCCAGCAGCCTAGGGGTCAAAAACATTAATGAAAAACTGTTTTTT	CASSLGVKNINEKLFF
.	TRBV19	TRBJ2-7	TRBD1	TGTGCCAGTACCGTTTCCGGGACAGGGAGCTCCGAGCAGTACTTC	CASTVSGTGSSEQYF
few	TRBV11-3	TRBJ2-7	.	TGTGCCAGCAGCTTAGACACGGGGACCTACGAGCAGTACTTC	CASSLDTGTYEQYF
.	TRBV7-8	TRBJ1-2	.	TGTGCCAGCAGCCCCGTTAGGGGATGGAAGGATGGCTACACCTTC	CASSPVRGWKDGYTF
.	TRBV6-6	TRBJ2-3	TRBD2	TGTGCCAGCAGCTCGACTAGCGGGAGGCCAGATACGCAGTATTTT	CASSSTSGRPDTQYF
once	TRBV28	TRBJ2-5	TRBD1	TGTGCCAGCAGAAAACTTATAAACCGGGACAGGGGAGAGACCCAGTACTTC	CASRKLINRDRGETQYF
.	TRBV25-1	TRBJ2-3	.	TGTGCCAGCAGTGCGCCCCCAGCAGATACGCAGTATTTT	CASSAPPADTQYF
.	TRBV30	TRBJ2-3	TRBD2	TGTGCCTGGGCCCTAGCGGGAGGTGAGATACGCAGTACCGAGCATGCTTTT	CAWALAGGEIRSTEHAF
.	TRBV19	TRBJ2-7	TRBD2	TGTGCCAGTAGTATAGGCGGGGGATTCCACGAGCAGTACTTC	CASSIGGGFHEQYF
.	TRBV29-1	TRBJ2-1	.	TGCAGCGTTGCAGGGCTCACCTCCTACAATGAGCAGTTCTTC	CSVAGLTSYNEQFF
.	TRBV9	TRBJ2-7	TRBD1	TGTGCCAGCAGCGTAGTAGACAGGGGACCCTACGAGCAGTACTTC	CASSVVDRGPYEQYF
few	TRBV6-6	TRBJ2-2	TRBD1	TGTGCCAGCAGTTATAACAGGGGGACCGGGGAGCTGTTTTTT	CASSYNRGTGELFF
.	TRBV6-5	TRBJ2-5	TRBD1	TGTGCCAGCAGTCCGGGACAGGGGTTCGAGACCCAGTACTTC	CASSPGQGFETQYF
.	TRBV30	TRBJ2-7	.	TGTGCCTGGAGTGGTAAAGGAGGGACGGTGGGCTACGAGCAGTACTTC	CAWSGKGGTVGYEQYF
.	TRBV4-1	TRBJ1-4	TRBD1	TGCGCCAGCAGCCCTTACAGGGGGATTAATGAAAAACTGTTTTTT	CASSPYRGINEKLFF
few	TRBV7-9	TRBJ1-5	.	TGTGCCAGCAGCTTATTTAGCGGACCCCAGCATTTT	CASSLFSGPQHF